Described below is a single TCR beta chain sequence and its context. Trimming took 3 bases from V and 8 from J, leaving 16 bases between them. The CDR3 sequence is 14 residues long. Germline values: CDR1 LNHNV, CDR2 YYDKDF (reference sequence). This sample was taken from a study of T cell clonotyping in hematopoietic cell transplantation. Time point denoted: recipient sample about 28 days before transplant, after cytoreduction. Clones were read by immunoSEQ multiplex PCR, and TCRdb kept only the in-frame ones, dropping some. The table includes approximately 26,000 clones, about 93% detected once. The receptor was isolated from a man aged 50-60 years with acute myeloid leukemia. Some clones in this sample may be carry-over from other donors' samples. The V and J genes are TRBV15 and TRBJ1-2, with D hard to call. The source was peripheral blood mononuclear cells, collected before stem cell transplant. The CDR3 nucleotides are TGTGCCACCAGCAGTGACCCGTTGGGTCGGGGCTACACCTTC. Amino acids: CATSSDPLGRGYTF.